The T cell receptor beta chain described here comes from a study of blood T cell repertoires in COVID-19. Looking at the study overall: Acute-phase and convalescent COVID-19 samples originated in the United States, Italy and Spain. From T cells, B-cell-depleted T cells, or PBMCs came the material, which was cDNA or gDNA.

V was clipped by 0 bases and J by 2 bases; unmatched bases: 1. CDR1 and CDR2 from the germline V gene are SGHRS and YFSETQ. This CDR3 spans 14 amino acids. In the authors' methods: Reference gene primer amplification in the assay estimated nucleated cell counts. The data were produced by immunoSEQ multiplex PCR, yet TCRdb's version contains in-frame clones alone and is incomplete. V and J calls and clone size are those listed in that table; D and trimming were worked out from the DNA. The data show about 47,000 clones, around four fifths seen once. The sequencing input was peripheral blood. The TCR comes from a man between 60 and 75 years old with active COVID-19. This chain uses TRBV5-1 with TRBJ1-2; TRBD1 matches at 7 bases. CDR3 nucleotide sequence: TGCGCCAGCAGCTTGGGACAGGGAAACTATGGCTACACCTTC. Translation gives CASSLGQGNYGYTF.